One and the same sample provided the 15 T cell receptor beta chains below, sequenced in a study of control samples from healthy donors and cancer patients. Clones were sequenced by immunoSEQ multiplex PCR, and TCRdb holds only the in-frame ones, with some missing. The sample contains about 110,000 clones, 83% of which appear only once. Material for sequencing was blood. The receptor source for this set is a woman between 45 and 65 years old in good health.

The V gene is TRBV28, the J gene TRBJ1-1; D is unresolved. The CDR3 has 14 residues. Germline V CDR1 and CDR2: MDHEN, SYDVKM. The ends were cut back, 5 bases at V and 0 bases at J, with 10 bases in the middle. The CDR3: CASSLPFVNTEAFF. CDR3 in DNA: TGTGCCAGCAGTCTCCCTTTTGTGAACACTGAAGCTTTCTTT.

This clone was recorded once. The rearrangement uses TRBV6-5 and TRBJ2-7; 7 bases agree with TRBD2. The V segment lost 7 bases and the J segment 0 bases; nucleotides outside the gene matches: 3. This CDR3 region has 13 residues. The germline gives CDR1 MNHEY, CDR2 SVGAGI. CDR3 loop: CASKAGASYEQYF. CDR3 nucleotides: TGTGCCAGCAAGGCGGGAGCCTCCTACGAGCAGTACTTC.

There are a few counts of this clone. The chain carries TRBV18 and TRBJ1-4; D is ambiguous. CDR3 length: 14 amino acids. Between the trimmed V and J ends, which lost 3 bases and 10 bases, there was a span of 15 bases. CDR1 is KGHSH and CDR2 is LQKENI in the germline V gene. CDR3 sequence (DNA): TGTGCCAGCTCACCGACGGGATGGACCGGAAAACTGTTTTTT. Residues: CASSPTGWTGKLFF.

The V gene is TRBV6-5, the J gene TRBJ1-2; D perhaps matches TRBD1 (6 bases). In germline, CDR1 is MNHEY, CDR2 SVGAGI. There are 14 residues in the CDR3. V lost 5 bases and J 6 bases, leaving 16 bases between the germline ends. CDR3 nucleotides: TGTGCCAGCAGTCCCGGGGGGGGCAATAATGGCTACACCTTC. Protein product: CASSPGGGNNGYTF.

The CDR3 protein is CASTLYGGAEDTQYF. DNA for the CDR3: TGTGCCAGCACCCTTTATGGGGGGGCCGAAGATACGCAGTATTTT. The chain joins TRBV6-6 to TRBJ2-3, with D possibly matching TRBD2 (7 bases). V was clipped by 7 bases and J by 5 bases, with 19 bases between them. The germline CDR1 and CDR2 sequences are MNHNY and SVGAGI (reference sequence). This CDR3 is built from 15 residues.

This clone was recorded only once. The V gene is TRBV7-9, the J gene TRBJ2-3; D is perhaps TRBD1 or TRBD2 (6 bases each). Per germline, CDR1 SEHNR and CDR2 FQNEAQ (reference sequence). The CDR3 is made up of 15 amino acids. Trimming pared 5 bases from V and 4 bases from J, leaving 16 bases between. This CDR3 is CASSRLQGGADTQYF. CDR3 DNA sequence: TGTGCCAGCAGCCGACTACAGGGCGGGGCAGATACGCAGTATTTT.

The chain combines TRBV24-1 with TRBJ1-4, with 7 bases lining up with TRBD1. In germline, CDR1 is KGHDR, CDR2 SFDVKD. This CDR3 spans 15 amino acids. Trimming removed 4 bases from V and 4 bases from J; junction bases left unmatched: 5. The CDR3 nucleotides read TGTGCCACCAGTGACCCGGGACAGAGTAATGAAAAACTGTTTTTT. Protein: CATSDPGQSNEKLFF.

This chain joins TRBV19 and TRBJ1-5; TRBD1 agrees at 9 bases. Germline values: CDR1 LNHDA, CDR2 SQIVND (reference sequence). The CDR3 totals 14 residues. V gave up 5 bases and J gave up 7 bases; unmatched junction bases: 6. CDR3 region: CASSGDRGIQPQHF. CDR3 coding DNA: TGTGCCAGTAGTGGAGACAGGGGGATCCAGCCCCAGCATTTT. The whole variable domain, remainder taken from reference TRBV19 and TRBJ1-5, is DGGITQSPKYLFRKEGQNVTLSCEQNLNHDAMYWYRQDPGQGLRLIYYSQIVNDFQKGDIAEGYSVSREKKESFPLTVTSAQKNPTAFYLCASSGDRGIQPQHFGDGTRLSIL.

The chain couples TRBV7-8 to TRBJ2-1; D remains ambiguous. Trimming took off 0 bases at V and 3 bases at J, with 9 bases between the two ends. The CDR3 has 15 residues. Germline V CDR1 and CDR2: SGHVS, FQNEAQ. The CDR3 is CASSLAAGRYNEQFF. CDR3 coding DNA: TGTGCCAGCAGCTTAGCGGCAGGACGCTACAATGAGCAGTTCTTC.

This chain connects TRBV27 to TRBJ1-6, with 8 bases lining up with TRBD1. The ends lost 5 bases at V and 9 bases at J; junction bases unmatched: 15. CDR1 and CDR2 from the germline V gene are MNHEY and SMNVEV (reference sequence). The CDR3 consists of 17 residues. In nucleotides, the CDR3 is TGTGCCAGCAGTCCCTATATCGGACAGGGTGGTGGTTCACCCCTCCACTTT. As protein: CASSPYIGQGGGSPLHF.

The chain joins TRBV6-5 to TRBJ1-2; 7 bases align to TRBD1. V dropped 6 bases and J dropped 6; count of bases not matched to a gene: 7. The germline V gene has CDR1 MNHEY and CDR2 SVGAGI. The CDR3 runs to 13 residues. CDR3 bases: TGTGCCAGCAGACAACTACAGGGGCATGGCTACACCTTC. Encoded protein: CASRQLQGHGYTF.

The genes are TRBV5-1 and TRBJ1-4, with TRBD1 identical over 8 bases. Germline V gives CDR1 SGHRS, CDR2 YFSETQ. The CDR3 has 16 amino acids. With V trimmed by 0 bases and J by 3 bases, 4 bases remained unmatched. The CDR3 here is CASSLDGQGPNEKLFF. The DNA of the CDR3 is TGCGCCAGCAGCTTGGATGGACAGGGCCCTAATGAAAAACTGTTTTTT.

The chain joins TRBV30 to TRBJ2-1; the match to TRBD2 covers 7 bases. V shed 1 base, J shed 6 bases, and the junction held 6 bases outside the gene matches. The CDR3 extends over 14 amino acids. Germline CDR1 is GTSNPN and CDR2 is SVGIG (reference sequence). CDR3 protein: CAWSAGTKGNEQFF. CDR3 nucleotides: TGTGCCTGGAGTGCCGGGACTAAGGGCAATGAGCAGTTCTTC.

V is TRBV11-2 and J is TRBJ1-2; tentatively, D is TRBD1 (5 bases). The germline V and J ends were trimmed by 6 bases and 6 bases, with 20 bases remaining between them. The germline gives CDR1 SGHAT, CDR2 FQNNGV. The CDR3 length is 15 residues. CDR3 DNA sequence: TGTGCCAGCAGGGGAATTCGGCAGGGCATCGATGGCTACACCTTC. It is translated as CASRGIRQGIDGYTF.

The DNA of the CDR3 is TGTGCCAGCAGTTGGCAGGGGTTCACAGATACGCAGTATTTT. Its translation: CASSWQGFTDTQYF. This sequence joins TRBV27 and TRBJ2-3, with a possible D match to TRBD1 (6 bases). Germline CDR1 reads MNHEY; CDR2 reads SMNVEV (reference sequence). The CDR3 runs to 14 residues. V lost 4 bases and J lost 2, with 10 bases in between.